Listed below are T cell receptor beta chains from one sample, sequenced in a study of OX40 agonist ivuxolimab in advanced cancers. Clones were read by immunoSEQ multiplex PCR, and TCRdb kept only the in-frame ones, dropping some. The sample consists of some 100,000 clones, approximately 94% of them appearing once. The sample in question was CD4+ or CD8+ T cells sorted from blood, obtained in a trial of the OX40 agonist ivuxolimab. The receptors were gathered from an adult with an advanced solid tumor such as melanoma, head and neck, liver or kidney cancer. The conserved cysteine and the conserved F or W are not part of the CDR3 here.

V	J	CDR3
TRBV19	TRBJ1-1	ASAQGGVAEAF
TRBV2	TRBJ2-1	ASRDPGQSYNEQF
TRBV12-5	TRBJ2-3	ASGLVTLAGGRTDTQY
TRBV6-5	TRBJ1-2	ASSYSGTGWDYGYT
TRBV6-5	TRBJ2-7	ASREPPGGEQY
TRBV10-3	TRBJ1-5	AISDGPHHIPGGGGQPQH
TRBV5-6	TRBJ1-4	ASSLSRSLRELF
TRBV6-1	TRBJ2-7	ASSEDTYEQY
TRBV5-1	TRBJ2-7	ASSSPEGGGCYEQY
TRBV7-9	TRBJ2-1	ASRSTVDGRNEQF
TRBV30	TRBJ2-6	AWSRRGDGANVLT
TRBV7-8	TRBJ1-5	ASSLAGYNQPQH
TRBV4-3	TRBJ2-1	ASSQDTFGSTLEQF
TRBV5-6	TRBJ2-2	ASSLGGVSGELF
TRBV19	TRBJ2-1	ASSPSYNEQF
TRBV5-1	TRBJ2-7	ASSLAQQYEQY
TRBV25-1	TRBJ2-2	ASSDPGHQINTGELF
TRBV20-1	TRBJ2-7	SARGGAEQY
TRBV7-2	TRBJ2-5	ASSARDAYSSRRQETQY
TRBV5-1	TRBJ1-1	ASSLRWEQAEAF
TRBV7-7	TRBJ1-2	ASSSQRGANDGYT
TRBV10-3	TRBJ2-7	AISESGHQYEQY
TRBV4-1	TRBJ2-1	ASSLVWSGRPPGSEQF
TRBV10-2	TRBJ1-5	ASSESTTRERQPQH
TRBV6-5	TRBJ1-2	ASSYAQGMGYGYT
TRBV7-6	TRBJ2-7	ASSLALGQGFHEQY
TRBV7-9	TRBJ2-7	ASSYDRGSYEQY
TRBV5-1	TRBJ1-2	ASSLVGDSYGYT
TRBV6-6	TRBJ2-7	ASSYGQGSYEQY
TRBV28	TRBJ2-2	ASSLSEGRTRGELF
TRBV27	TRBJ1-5	ASSLTTGSNQPQH
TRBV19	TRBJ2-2	ASEMVAGGELF
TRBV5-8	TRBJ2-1	ASSLWGNEQF
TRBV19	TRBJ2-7	ASSSAGESYEQY
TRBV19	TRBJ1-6	ASMDYNSPLH
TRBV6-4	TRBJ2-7	ASSPGFLFEQY
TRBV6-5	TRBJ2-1	ASRQSYNEQF
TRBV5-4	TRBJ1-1	ASIFGQEAF
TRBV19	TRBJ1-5	ASSIGTGGHQPQH
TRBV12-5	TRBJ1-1	ASGLGDTEAF
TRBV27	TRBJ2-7	ASSSGQLGEQY
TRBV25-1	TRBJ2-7	ASRTNRGPYEQY
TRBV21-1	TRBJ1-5	ASSKGAGSNQPQH
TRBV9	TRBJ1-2	ASSAHVTEGNYGYT
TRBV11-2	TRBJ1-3	ASSPKPGTGHTIY
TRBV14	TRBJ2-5	ASSQFSGTQETQY
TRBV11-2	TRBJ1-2	ASSGDHYGYT
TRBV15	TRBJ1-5	ATSRKLPTGNQPQH
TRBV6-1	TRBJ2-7	ASRLSRQETNEQY